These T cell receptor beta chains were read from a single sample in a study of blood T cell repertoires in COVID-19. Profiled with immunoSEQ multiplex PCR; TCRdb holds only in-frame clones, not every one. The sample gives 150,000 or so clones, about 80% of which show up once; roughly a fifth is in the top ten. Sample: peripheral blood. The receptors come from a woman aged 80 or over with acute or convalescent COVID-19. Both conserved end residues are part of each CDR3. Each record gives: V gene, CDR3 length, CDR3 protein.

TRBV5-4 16 CASSLGLAGEQETQYF
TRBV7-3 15 CASSPSEGYTGELFF
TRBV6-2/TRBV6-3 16 CASRYHGQLSSYEQYF
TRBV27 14 CASSPRQGNTEAFF
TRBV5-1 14 CASSSSDRTGELFF
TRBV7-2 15 CASSLYGGQGAEQYF
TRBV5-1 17 CASSLTSGTTSTDTQYF
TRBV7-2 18 CASSLNRLANPSSYEQYF
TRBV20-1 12 CSASAGGSPLHF
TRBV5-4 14 CASSFGTGSFEQYF
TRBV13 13 CASSLLRGYEQYF
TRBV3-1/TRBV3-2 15 CASSLGTSGRGEQFF
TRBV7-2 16 CASSPRVRRGGETQYF
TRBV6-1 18 CASSEAVQVGYSNQPQHF
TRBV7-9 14 CASSFSQDTGELFF
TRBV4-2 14 CASSQEVGNQPQHF
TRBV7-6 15 CASSLGQGGNYGYTF
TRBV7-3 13 CASRKQGSGELFF
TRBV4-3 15 CASSQDEGAGSPLHF
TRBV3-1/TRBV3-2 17 CASSQGGGLAGVYEQYF
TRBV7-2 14 CASSPTTGFYGYTF
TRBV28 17 CASSLIQGAMGNQPQHF
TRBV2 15 CASSEARGQGLEQYF
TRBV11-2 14 CASSQGRAVETQYF
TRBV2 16 CASRATGGVSGNTIYF
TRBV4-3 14 CASSQDTRGETQYF
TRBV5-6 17 CASSLGGTAFSGNTIYF
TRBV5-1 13 CASSTGTGDEQYF
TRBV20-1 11 CSARQNTEAFF
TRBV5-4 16 CASSSPISRGRETQYF
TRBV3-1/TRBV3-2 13 CATRTGSSYEQYF
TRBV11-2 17 CASSLGFRGSSGNTIYF
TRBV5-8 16 CASSLLGGPNTGELFF
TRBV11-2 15 CASSFSDSSSYEQYF
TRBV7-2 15 CASSLVGQGNSPLHF
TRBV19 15 CASSIQGAPGAPLHF
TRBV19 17 CASSTRTARITNYGYTF
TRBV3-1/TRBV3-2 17 CASSVLSGGYNTGELFF
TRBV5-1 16 CASSPQPGVYQETQYF
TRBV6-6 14 CASTGTIDYNEQFF
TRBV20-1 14 CSASRGQGAYEQYF
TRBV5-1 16 CASSLDIFASKETQYF
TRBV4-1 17 CASSQDPAGSSYNEQFF
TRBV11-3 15 CASSLGGQSGNTIYF
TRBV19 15 CASSIMNRGDYEQYF